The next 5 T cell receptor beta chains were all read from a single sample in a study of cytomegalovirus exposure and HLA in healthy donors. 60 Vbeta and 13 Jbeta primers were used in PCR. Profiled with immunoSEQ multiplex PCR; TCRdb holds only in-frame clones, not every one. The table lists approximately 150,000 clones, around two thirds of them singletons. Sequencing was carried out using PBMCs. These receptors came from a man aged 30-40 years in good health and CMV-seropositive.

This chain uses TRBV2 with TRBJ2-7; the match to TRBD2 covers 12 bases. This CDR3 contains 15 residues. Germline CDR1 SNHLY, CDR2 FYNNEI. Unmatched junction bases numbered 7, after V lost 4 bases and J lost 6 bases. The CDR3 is CASSVLAGGLSEQYF. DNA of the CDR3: TGTGCCAGCAGTGTCCTAGCGGGAGGGCTAAGCGAGCAGTACTTC.

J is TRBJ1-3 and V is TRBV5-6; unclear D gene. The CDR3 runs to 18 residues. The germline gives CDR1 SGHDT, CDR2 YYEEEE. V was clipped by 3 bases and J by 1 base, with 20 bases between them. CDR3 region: CASSSTAEPYRSGNTIYF. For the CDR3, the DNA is TGTGCCAGCAGCTCAACAGCTGAGCCTTATCGGTCTGGAAACACCATATATTTT.

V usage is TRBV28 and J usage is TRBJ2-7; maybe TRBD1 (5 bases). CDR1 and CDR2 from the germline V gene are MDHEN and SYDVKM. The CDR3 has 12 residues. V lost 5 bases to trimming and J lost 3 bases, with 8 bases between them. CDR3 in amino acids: CASSLRVYEQYF. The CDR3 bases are TGTGCCAGCAGTCTCAGGGTCTACGAGCAGTACTTC.

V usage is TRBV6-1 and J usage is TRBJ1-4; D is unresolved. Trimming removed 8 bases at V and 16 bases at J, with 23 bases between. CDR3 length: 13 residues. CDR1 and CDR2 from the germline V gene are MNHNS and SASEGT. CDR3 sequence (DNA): TGTGCCAGCTCCGGGCGCGCGGGTTTCTTACGGTTTTTT. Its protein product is CASSGRAGFLRFF.

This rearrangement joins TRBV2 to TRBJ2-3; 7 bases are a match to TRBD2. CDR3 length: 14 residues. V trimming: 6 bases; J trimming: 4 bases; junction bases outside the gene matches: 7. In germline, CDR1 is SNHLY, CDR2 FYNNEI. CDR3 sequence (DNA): TGTGCCAGCAGCCCTACTAGCGTCGCAGATACGCAGTATTTT. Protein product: CASSPTSVADTQYF.